The present entry profiles one TCR beta chain with its context. The protocol was immunoSEQ multiplex PCR, while the TCRdb copy is restricted to in-frame clones and leaves out a portion. The sample includes 150,000 to 200,000 clones, about 87% of them seen just once. V lost 3 bases to trimming and J lost 1 base, with 19 bases between them. From germline, CDR1 is SGHRS and CDR2 YFSETQ. This CDR3 has 18 residues. This entry is derived from a study of blood T cell repertoires in COVID-19. Study as a whole: Some COVID-19 samples were acute and others convalescent; all came from the United States, Italy and Spain. PBMCs, B-cell-depleted T cells, or T cells were the source of the cDNA or gDNA that made up the material.

Sequenced: peripheral blood. V gene TRBV5-1 combines with J gene TRBJ2-2; D is possibly TRBD2 (6 bases). The TCR comes from a woman in her 30s with acute or convalescent COVID-19. The CDR3 sequence: CASSSGGWGTQNTGELFF. The CDR3 DNA is TGCGCCAGCAGCTCAGGAGGTTGGGGGACTCAGAACACCGGGGAGCTGTTTTTT. Full variable domain (rest looked up from reference TRBV5-1 and TRBJ2-2): KAGVTQTPRYLIKTRGQQVTLSCSPISGHRSVSWYQQTPGQGLQFLFEYFSETQRNKGNFPGRFSGRQFSNSRSEMNVSTLELGDSALYLCASSSGGWGTQNTGELFFGEGSRLTVL.